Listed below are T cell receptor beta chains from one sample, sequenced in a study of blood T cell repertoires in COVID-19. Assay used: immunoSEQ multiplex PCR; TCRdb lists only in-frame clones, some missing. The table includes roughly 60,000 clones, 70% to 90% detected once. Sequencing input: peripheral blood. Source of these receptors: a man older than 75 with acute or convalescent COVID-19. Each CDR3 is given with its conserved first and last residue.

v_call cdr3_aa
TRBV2 CASRSGGIVAEQYF
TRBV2 CASIPLTGRNTEAFF
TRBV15 CATSPDRQETQYF
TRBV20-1 CSASLQGPWNEQYF
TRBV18 CASSPFPMRTGSGNTIYF
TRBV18 CASSPEGHSYEQYF
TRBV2 CASSPFGQGSIAQHF
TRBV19 CASSEQGGQPQHF
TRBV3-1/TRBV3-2 CASSPPGGNTEAFF
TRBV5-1 CASSSGDRAKNTEAFF
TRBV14 CASSPGVDTDTQYF
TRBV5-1 CASRDNNSPLHF
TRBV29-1 CSGGDRKGYGYTF
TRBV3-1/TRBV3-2 CASSHRLGLQYF
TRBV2 CASSGPVGPNNEKLFF
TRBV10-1 CASSDRTGSMNTEAFF
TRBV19 CASSPYDRGPYGYTF
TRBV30 CAWSVWRSNYGYTF
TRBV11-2 CASSSQGLTEAFF
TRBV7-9 CASSLGTGKVSDTQYF
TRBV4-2 CASSQEGLAEETQYF
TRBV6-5 CASSSPGTGGYEQYF
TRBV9 CASSGGGSDTPLHF
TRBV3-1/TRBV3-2 CASRLGQGGETGELFF
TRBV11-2 CASSSDRGLGYGYTF
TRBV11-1 CASSRRANYGYTF
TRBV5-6 CASSLGPGNTEAFF
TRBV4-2 CASSHGEATNEKLFF
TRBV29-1 CSARQGGYEQYF
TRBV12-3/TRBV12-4 CASSLGRDGYTF